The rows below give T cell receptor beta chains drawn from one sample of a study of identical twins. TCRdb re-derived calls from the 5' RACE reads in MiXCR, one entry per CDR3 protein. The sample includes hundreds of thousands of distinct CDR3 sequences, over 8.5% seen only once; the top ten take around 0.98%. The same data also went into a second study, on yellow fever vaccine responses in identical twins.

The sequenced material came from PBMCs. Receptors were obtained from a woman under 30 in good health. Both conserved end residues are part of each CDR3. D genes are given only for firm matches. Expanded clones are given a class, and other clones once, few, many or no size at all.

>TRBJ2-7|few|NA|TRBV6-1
TGTGCCAGCAGGCCCTCCGGGACTGTGGATCGGCAGTACTTC
CASRPSGTVDRQYF
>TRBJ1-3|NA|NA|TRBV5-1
TGCGCCAGCAGCGCCGGGTCGGGCGGAAACACCATATATTTT
CASSAGSGGNTIYF
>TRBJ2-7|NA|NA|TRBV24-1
TGTGCCACCAGTGACGGATCCACCTACGAGCAGTACTTC
CATSDGSTYEQYF
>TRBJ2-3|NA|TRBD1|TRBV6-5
TGTGCCAGCAGTTCCGGGACAGGGCTGGGGGTAGTTGATACGCAGTATTTT
CASSSGTGLGVVDTQYF
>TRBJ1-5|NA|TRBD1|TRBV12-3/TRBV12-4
TGTGCCAGCAGTTTTGGGGACAGGGCCAATCAGCCCCAGCATTTT
CASSFGDRANQPQHF
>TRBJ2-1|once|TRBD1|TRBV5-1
TGCGCCACCCCGGGACAGGGGGCTAATGAGCAGTTCTTC
CATPGQGANEQFF
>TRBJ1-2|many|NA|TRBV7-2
TGTGCCAGCAGCCACGGACAGACCTATGGCTACACCTTC
CASSHGQTYGYTF
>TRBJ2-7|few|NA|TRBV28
TGTGCCAGCTATCACGGGACAAATCCCTACGAGCAGTACTTC
CASYHGTNPYEQYF
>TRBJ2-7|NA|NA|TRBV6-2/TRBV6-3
TGTGCCCTCTCTCTTGCGGCGAACTACGAGCAGTACTTC
CALSLAANYEQYF
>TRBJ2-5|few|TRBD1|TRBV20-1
TGCAGTGCTAGAGTGGACAGGGGACAGACCCAGTACTTC
CSARVDRGQTQYF
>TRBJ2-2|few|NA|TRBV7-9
TGTGCCAGCAGCGATGCTGGGAGCGGGGAGCTGTTTTTT
CASSDAGSGELFF
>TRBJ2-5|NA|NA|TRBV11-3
TGTGCCAGCAGCTTAGACTCTAGCAAAGGAGAGACCCAGTACTTC
CASSLDSSKGETQYF
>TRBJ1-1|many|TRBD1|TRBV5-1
TGCGCCAGCAGACGGACAGGGGAGAAAACTTTCTTT
CASRRTGEKTFF
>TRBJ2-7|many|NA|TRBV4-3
TGCGCCAGCAGCCAAGATTTTCCGGGGCAAATGATCGAGCAGTACTTC
CASSQDFPGQMIEQYF
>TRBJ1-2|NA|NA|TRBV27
TGTGCCAGCAGTTTGTCCCTCCGGGCGGGCTACACCTTC
CASSLSLRAGYTF
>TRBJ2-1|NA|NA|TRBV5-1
TGCGCCAGCAGCTTGGCCTCTGCTAGTCCATACAATGAGCAGTTCTTC
CASSLASASPYNEQFF
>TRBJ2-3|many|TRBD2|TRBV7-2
TGTGCCAGCAGATCTGGGACTAGCGGGATAACAGATACGCAGTATTTT
CASRSGTSGITDTQYF
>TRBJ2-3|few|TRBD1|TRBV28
TGTGCCAGCACGCAGGGGGCCTTAGATACGCAGTATTTT
CASTQGALDTQYF
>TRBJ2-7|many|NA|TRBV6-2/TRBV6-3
TGTGCCAGCAGTTACTCGACAGCGATCTCCTACGAGCAGTACTTC
CASSYSTAISYEQYF
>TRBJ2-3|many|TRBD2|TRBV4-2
TGTGCCAGCAGCCCTCGCGGGAGTTCAGATACGCAGTATTTT
CASSPRGSSDTQYF
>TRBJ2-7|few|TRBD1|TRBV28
TGTGCCAGCAGTTTTCGACAGGGGCACTACGAGCAGTACTTC
CASSFRQGHYEQYF
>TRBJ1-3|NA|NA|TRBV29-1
TGCAGCGTTGTTGGGGAGGCGGGAAACACCATATATTTT
CSVVGEAGNTIYF
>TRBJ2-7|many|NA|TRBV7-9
TGTGCCAGCAGCTTGGCCAATGGGTACGAGCAGTACTTC
CASSLANGYEQYF
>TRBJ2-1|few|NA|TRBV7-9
TGTGCCAGCAGCTTATATAGCGGAGATTACAATGAGCAGTTCTTC
CASSLYSGDYNEQFF
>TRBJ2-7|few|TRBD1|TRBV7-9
TGTGCCAGCAGCATGGGACAGGCCCCCTACGAGCAGTACTTC
CASSMGQAPYEQYF